The sequence of this TCR beta chain was determined in a study of Ad26.COV2.S vaccination and SARS-CoV-2 variants. Treatment denoted: about 20 received Ad26.COV2.S at low or high dose, single or two shots; several received placebo; per-sample allocation not given. Day 63 after the first injection of vaccine or placebo was the sampling time. The method was immunoSEQ multiplex PCR; TCRdb's version includes in-frame clones alone and lacks a portion of them. Here the sample spans about 400,000 clones, about nine tenths being singletons. The CDR3 runs to 14 residues. V gave up 3 bases and J gave up 6 bases, with 12 bases separating them. Germline V gene sequence: CDR1 SGHNT, CDR2 YENEEA.

The rearrangement links TRBV11-3 to TRBJ2-1, with D unresolved. Specimen: peripheral blood, collected in a trial of Ad26.COV2.S vaccine versus placebo. The sequence was collected from a person aged 18 to 59 who received the Ad26.COV2.S COVID-19 vaccine or a placebo. CDR3 in amino acids: CASSFGPPPNEQFF. Written as DNA, the CDR3 is TGTGCCAGCAGCTTTGGCCCCCCGCCCAATGAGCAGTTCTTC.